This T cell receptor (beta chain) came from a study of cytomegalovirus exposure and HLA in healthy donors. Whole-study context: The roughly 110 validation repertoires were reported in a later analysis to have been generated on the same platform as the roughly 630 first-cohort repertoires. General study points: Cytomegalovirus-associated TCR beta chains were listed, numbering roughly 150.

Data came from immunoSEQ multiplex PCR; TCRdb stores just in-frame clones and leaves some out. The sample carries 120,000 or so clones, 88% recorded once. Among the 120 subjects of the validation cohort, separate from the approximately 700-subject first cohort, were the donors. In regard to this clone: Its specificity is not known.

Trimming cost V 0 bases and J 4 bases; bases outside gene matches: 2. This CDR3 comprises 15 residues. The germline V gene encodes CDR1 SGHRS and CDR2 YFSETQ. This clonotype originated in a man between 18 and 29 years old in good health and CMV-seronegative. Sequencing used PBMCs. The gene calls are TRBV5-1 and TRBJ1-3, with TRBD1 matching over 9 bases. The CDR3 is CASSLDGTGGNTIYF. For the CDR3, the DNA is TGCGCCAGCAGCTTGGACGGGACAGGGGGAAACACCATATATTTT.